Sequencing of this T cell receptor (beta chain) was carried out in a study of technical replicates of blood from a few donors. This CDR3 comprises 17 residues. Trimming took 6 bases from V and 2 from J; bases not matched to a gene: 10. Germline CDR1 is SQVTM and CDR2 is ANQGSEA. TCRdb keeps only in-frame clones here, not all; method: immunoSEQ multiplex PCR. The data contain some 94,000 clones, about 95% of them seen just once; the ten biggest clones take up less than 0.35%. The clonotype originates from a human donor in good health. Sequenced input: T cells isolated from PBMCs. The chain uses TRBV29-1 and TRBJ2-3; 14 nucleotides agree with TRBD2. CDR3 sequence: CSVTTGTSGSATDTQYF. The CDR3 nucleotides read TGCAGCGTGACAACCGGGACTAGCGGGAGTGCCACAGATACGCAGTATTTT.